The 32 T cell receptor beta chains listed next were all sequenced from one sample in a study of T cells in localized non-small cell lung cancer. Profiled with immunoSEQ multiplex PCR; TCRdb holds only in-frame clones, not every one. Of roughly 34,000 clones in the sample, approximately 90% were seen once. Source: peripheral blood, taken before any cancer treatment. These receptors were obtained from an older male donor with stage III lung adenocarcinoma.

The DNA of the CDR3 is TGCGCCAGCAGCTGGAGAGCAGGGGGCGAGATGAACACTGAAGCTTTCTTT. Its protein product is CASSWRAGGEMNTEAFF. The chain combines TRBV5-1 with TRBJ1-1, with 8 positions matching TRBD1. From germline, CDR1 is SGHRS and CDR2 YFSETQ. The CDR3 is made up of 17 amino acids. The J segment lost 0 bases and the V segment lost 3 bases, leaving 10 bases of the junction unmatched.

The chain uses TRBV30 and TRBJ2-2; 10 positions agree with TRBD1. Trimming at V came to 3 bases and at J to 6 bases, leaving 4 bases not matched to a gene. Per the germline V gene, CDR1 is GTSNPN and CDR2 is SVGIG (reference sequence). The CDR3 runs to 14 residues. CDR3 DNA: TGTGCCTGGAGAGGGACAGGGGATGCCGGGGAGCTGTTTTTT. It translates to CAWRGTGDAGELFF.

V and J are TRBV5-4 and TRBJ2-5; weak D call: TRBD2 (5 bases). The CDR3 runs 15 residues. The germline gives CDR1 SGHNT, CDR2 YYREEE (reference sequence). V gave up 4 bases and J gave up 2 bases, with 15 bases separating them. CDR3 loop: CASSPTRTGQETQYF. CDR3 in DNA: TGTGCCAGCAGCCCAACCCGGACGGGACAAGAGACCCAGTACTTC. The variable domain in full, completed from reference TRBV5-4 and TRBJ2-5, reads ETGVTQSPTHLIKTRGQQVTLRCSSQSGHNTVSWYQQALGQGPQFIFQYYREEENGRGNFPPRFSGLQFPNYSSELNVNALELDDSALYLCASSPTRTGQETQYFGPGTRLLVL.

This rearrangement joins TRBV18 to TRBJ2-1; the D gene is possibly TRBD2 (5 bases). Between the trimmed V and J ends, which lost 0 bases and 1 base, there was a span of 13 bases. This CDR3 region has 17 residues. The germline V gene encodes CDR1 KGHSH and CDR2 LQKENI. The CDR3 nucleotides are TGTGCCAGCTCACCACCGAATGGCGGGCTATCCTACAATGAGCAGTTCTTC. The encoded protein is CASSPPNGGLSYNEQFF.

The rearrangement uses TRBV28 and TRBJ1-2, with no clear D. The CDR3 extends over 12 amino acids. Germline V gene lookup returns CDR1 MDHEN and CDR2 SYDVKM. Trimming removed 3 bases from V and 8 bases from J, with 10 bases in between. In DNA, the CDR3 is TGTGCCAGCAGTTTGAAGCCTGCGGGCTACACCTTC. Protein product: CASSLKPAGYTF.

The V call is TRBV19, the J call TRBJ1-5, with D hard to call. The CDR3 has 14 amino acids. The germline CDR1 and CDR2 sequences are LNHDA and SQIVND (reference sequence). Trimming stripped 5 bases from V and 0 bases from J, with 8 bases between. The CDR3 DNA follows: TGTGCCAGTAGTGTACAGAATAGCAATCAGCCCCAGCATTTT. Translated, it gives CASSVQNSNQPQHF.

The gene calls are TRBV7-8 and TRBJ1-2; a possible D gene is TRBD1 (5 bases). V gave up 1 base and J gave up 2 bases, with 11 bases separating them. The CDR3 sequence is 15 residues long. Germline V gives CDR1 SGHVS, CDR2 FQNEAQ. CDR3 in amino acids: CASSLGLGTNYGYTF. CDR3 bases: TGTGCCAGCAGCTTAGGTTTAGGGACCAACTATGGCTACACCTTC. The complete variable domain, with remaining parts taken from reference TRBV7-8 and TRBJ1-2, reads GAGVSQSPRYKVAKRGQDVALRCDPISGHVSLFWYQQALGQGPEFLTYFQNEAQLDKSGLPSDRFFAERPEGSVSTLKIQRTQQEDSAVYLCASSLGLGTNYGYTFGSGTRLTVV.

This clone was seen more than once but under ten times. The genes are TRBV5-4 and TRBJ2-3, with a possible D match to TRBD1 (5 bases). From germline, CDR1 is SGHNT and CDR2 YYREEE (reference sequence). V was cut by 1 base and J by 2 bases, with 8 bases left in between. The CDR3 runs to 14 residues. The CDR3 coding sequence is TGTGCCAGCAGCTTGCAGGGCATCACAGATACGCAGTATTTT. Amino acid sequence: CASSLQGITDTQYF.

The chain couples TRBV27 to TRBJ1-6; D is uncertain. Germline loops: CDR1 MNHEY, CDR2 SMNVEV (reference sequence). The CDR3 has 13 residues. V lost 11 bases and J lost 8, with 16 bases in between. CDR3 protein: CAAKRKVDSPLHF. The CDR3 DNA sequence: TGTGCCGCCAAGAGGAAGGTAGATTCACCCCTCCACTTT.

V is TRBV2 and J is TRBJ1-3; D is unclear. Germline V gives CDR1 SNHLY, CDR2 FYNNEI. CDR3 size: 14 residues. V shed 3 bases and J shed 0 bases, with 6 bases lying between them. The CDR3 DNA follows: TGTGCCAGCAGTGATAGCCCCTCTGGAAACACCATATATTTT. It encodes CASSDSPSGNTIYF.

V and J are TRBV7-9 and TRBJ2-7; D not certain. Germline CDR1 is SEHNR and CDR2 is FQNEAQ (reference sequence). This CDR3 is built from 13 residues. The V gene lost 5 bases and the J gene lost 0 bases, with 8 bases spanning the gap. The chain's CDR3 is CASSISTSYEQYF. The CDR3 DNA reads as TGTGCCAGCAGCATAAGTACCTCCTACGAGCAGTACTTC.

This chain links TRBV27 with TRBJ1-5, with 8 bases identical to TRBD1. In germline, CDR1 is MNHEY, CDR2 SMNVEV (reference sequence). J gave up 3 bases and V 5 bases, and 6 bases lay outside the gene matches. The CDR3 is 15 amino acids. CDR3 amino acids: CASSPRTGTNQPQHF. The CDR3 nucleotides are TGTGCCAGCAGTCCCCGGACAGGGACCAATCAGCCCCAGCATTTT.

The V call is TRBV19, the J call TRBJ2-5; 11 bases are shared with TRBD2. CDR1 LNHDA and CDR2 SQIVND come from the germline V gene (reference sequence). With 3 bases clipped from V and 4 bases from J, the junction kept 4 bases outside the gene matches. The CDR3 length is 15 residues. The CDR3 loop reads CASSIQGTSGETQYF. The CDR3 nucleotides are TGTGCCAGTAGTATCCAAGGGACTAGCGGAGAGACCCAGTACTTC.

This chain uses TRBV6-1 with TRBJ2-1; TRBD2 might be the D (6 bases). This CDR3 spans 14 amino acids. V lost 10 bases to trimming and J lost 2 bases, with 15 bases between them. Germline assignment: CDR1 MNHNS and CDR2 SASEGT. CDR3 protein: CATNRDLAYNEQFF. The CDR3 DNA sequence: TGTGCCACCAACCGGGACTTGGCCTACAATGAGCAGTTCTTC.

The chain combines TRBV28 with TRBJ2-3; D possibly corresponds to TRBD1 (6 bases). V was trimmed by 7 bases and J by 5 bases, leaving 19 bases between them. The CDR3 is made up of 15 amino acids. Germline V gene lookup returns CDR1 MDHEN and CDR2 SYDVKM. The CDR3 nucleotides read TGTGCCAGCAAGGCGGGCAGGGGTGCGAGAGATACGCAGTATTTT. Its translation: CASKAGRGARDTQYF.

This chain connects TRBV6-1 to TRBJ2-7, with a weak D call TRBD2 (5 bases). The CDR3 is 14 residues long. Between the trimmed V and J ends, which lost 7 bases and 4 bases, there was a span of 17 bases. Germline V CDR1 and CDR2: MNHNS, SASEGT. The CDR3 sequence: CASTTGVAKYEQYF. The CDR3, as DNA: TGTGCCAGCACCACTGGGGTAGCGAAATACGAGCAGTACTTC.

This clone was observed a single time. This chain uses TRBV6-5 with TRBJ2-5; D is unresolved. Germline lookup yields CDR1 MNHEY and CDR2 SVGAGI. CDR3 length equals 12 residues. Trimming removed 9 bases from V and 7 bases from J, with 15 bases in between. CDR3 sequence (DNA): TGTGCCAGTTACCACCGCTCAGGGACCCAGTACTTC. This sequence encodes CASYHRSGTQYF.

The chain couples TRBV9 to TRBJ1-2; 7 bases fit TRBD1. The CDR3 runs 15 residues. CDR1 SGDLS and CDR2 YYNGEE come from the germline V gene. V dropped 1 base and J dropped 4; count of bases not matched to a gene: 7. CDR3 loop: CASSVQETGTYGYTF. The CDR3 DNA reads TGTGCCAGCAGCGTACAAGAGACAGGGACCTATGGCTACACCTTC. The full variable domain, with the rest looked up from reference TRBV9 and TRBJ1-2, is DSGVTQTPKHLITATGQRVTLRCSPRSGDLSVYWYQQSLDQGLQFLIQYYNGEERAKGNILERFSAQQFPDLHSELNLSSLELGDSALYFCASSVQETGTYGYTFGSGTRLTVV.

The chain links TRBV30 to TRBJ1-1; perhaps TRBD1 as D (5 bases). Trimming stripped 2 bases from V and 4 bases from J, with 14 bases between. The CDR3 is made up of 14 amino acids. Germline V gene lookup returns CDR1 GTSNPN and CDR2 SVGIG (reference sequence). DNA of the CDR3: TGTGCCTGGAGTAGGGGCGAAGGGTTCACTGAAGCTTTCTTT. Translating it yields CAWSRGEGFTEAFF.

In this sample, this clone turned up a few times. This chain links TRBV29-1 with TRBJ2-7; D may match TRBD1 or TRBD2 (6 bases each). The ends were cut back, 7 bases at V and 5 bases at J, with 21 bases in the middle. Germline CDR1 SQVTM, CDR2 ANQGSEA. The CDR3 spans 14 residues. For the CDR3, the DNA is TGCAGCGCCCGGGCACCGGGGGCTCTCGACGAGCAGTACTTC. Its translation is CSARAPGALDEQYF.

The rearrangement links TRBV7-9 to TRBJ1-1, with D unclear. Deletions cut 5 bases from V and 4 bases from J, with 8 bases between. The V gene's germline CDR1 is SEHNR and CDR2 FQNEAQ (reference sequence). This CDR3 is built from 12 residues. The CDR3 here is CASSNAATEAFF. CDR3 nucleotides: TGTGCCAGCAGCAACGCCGCCACTGAAGCTTTCTTT.

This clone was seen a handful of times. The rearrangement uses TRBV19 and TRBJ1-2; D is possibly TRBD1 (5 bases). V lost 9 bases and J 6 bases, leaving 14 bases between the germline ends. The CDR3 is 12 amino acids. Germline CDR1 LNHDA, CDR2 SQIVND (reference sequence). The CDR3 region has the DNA TGTGCCAGCAGGGATTTTGGGAATGGCTACACCTTC. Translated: CASRDFGNGYTF.

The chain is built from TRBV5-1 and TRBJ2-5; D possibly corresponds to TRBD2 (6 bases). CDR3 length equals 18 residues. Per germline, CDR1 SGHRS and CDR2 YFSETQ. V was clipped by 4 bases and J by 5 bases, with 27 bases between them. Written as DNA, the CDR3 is TGCGCCAGCAGCCTCATGGGTAGCGGAGGGCCCTACTACGAGACCCAGTACTTC. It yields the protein CASSLMGSGGPYYETQYF. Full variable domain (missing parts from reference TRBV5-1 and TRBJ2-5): KAGVTQTPRYLIKTRGQQVTLSCSPISGHRSVSWYQQTPGQGLQFLFEYFSETQRNKGNFPGRFSGRQFSNSRSEMNVSTLELGDSALYLCASSLMGSGGPYYETQYFGPGTRLLVL.

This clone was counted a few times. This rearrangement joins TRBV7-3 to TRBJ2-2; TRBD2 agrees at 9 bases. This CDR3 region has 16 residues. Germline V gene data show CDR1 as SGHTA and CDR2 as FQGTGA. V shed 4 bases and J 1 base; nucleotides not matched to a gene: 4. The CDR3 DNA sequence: TGTGCCAGCAGCTCTTATAGCGGGGGGAACACCGGGGAGCTGTTTTTT. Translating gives CASSSYSGGNTGELFF.

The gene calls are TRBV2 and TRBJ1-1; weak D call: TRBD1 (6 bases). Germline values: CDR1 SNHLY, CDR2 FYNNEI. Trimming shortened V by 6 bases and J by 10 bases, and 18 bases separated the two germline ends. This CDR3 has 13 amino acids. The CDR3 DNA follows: TGTGCCAGCAGCGGGGGCCTCGTAGTTGGAGCTTTCTTT. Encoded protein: CASSGGLVVGAFF.

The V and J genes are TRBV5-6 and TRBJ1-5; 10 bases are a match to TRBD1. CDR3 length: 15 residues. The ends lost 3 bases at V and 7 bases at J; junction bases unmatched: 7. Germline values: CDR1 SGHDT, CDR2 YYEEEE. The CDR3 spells CASSSGQGLGQPQHF. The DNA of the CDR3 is TGTGCCAGCAGCTCGGGACAGGGGTTGGGGCAGCCCCAGCATTTT.

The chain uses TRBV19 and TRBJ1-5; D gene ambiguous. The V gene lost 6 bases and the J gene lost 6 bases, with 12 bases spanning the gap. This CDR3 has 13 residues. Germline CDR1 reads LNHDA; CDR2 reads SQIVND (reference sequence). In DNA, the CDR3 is TGTGCCAGTAGCTCCACGGTCGGTCAGCCCCAGCATTTT. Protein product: CASSSTVGQPQHF. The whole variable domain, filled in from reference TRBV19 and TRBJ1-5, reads DGGITQSPKYLFRKEGQNVTLSCEQNLNHDAMYWYRQDPGQGLRLIYYSQIVNDFQKGDIAEGYSVSREKKESFPLTVTSAQKNPTAFYLCASSSTVGQPQHFGDGTRLSIL.

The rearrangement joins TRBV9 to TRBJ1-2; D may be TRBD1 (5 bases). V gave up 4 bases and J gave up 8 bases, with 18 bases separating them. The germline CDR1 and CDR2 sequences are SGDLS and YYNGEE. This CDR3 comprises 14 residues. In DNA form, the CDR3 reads TGTGCCAGCAGCCTAAGGGACGGCAGAACCGGCTACACCTTC. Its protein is CASSLRDGRTGYTF.

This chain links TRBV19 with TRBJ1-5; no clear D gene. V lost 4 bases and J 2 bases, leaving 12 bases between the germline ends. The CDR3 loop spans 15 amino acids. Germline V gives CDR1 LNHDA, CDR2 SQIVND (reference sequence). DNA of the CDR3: TGTGCCAGTAGTAGCCGCCGGGAGGGCAATCAGCCCCAGCATTTT. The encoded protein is CASSSRREGNQPQHF. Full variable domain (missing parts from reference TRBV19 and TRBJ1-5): DGGITQSPKYLFRKEGQNVTLSCEQNLNHDAMYWYRQDPGQGLRLIYYSQIVNDFQKGDIAEGYSVSREKKESFPLTVTSAQKNPTAFYLCASSSRREGNQPQHFGDGTRLSIL.

The CDR3 here is CASSPASSSYNEQFF. CDR3 coding DNA: TGTGCCAGCAGCCCGGCGTCCTCCTCCTACAATGAGCAGTTCTTC. This rearrangement joins TRBV7-3 to TRBJ2-1; no clear D. CDR1 is SGHTA and CDR2 is FQGTGA in the germline V gene. The CDR3 has 15 amino acids. With 5 bases removed from V and 0 bases from J, the gap between germline ends came to 11 bases.

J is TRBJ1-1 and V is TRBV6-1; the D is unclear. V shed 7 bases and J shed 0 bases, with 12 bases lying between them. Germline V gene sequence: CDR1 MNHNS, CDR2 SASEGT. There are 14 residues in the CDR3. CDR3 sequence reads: CASTLRVMNTEAFF. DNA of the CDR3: TGTGCCAGCACCCTAAGGGTCATGAACACTGAAGCTTTCTTT.

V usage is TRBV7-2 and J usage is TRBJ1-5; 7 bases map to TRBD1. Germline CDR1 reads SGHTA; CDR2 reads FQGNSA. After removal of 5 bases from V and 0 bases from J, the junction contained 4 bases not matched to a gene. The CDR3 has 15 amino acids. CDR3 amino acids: CASSGDSHSNQPQHF. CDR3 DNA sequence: TGTGCCAGCAGCGGGGACAGTCATAGCAATCAGCCCCAGCATTTT.